This record concerns one T cell receptor beta chain sequence. Antigen: not known. This PCR relied on a set of 60 Vbeta primers and 13 Jbeta primers. The protocol was immunoSEQ multiplex PCR, while the TCRdb copy is restricted to in-frame clones and leaves out a portion. The top ten clones hold less than 2% of a sample with 130,000 or so clones, around four fifths of them seen once. The sample comes from a study of cytomegalovirus exposure and HLA in healthy donors. Germline lookup yields CDR1 SGHNT and CDR2 YENEEA. The ends lost 5 bases at V and 0 bases at J; junction bases unmatched: 10. This CDR3 region has 19 residues. Study conclusions and caveats: V- and J-gene trimming in TCR beta was tied to a missense DCLRE1C variant by an analysis performed later.

The chain carries TRBV11-3 and TRBJ2-1; TRBD2 matches 13 bases. The TCR was taken from a man in his forties or fifties in good health and CMV-seronegative. What was sequenced was PBMCs. The CDR3 reads CASSPRLAGGPSSYNEQFF. CDR3 in DNA: TGTGCCAGCAGCCCCCGACTAGCGGGAGGCCCTTCCTCCTACAATGAGCAGTTCTTC. Full variable domain (rest looked up from reference TRBV11-3 and TRBJ2-1): EAGVVQSPRYKIIEKKQPVAFWCNPISGHNTLYWYLQNLGQGPELLIRYENEEAVDDSQLPKDRFSAERLKGVDSTLKIQPAELGDSAVYLCASSPRLAGGPSSYNEQFFGPGTRLTVL.